Presented here are 24 T cell receptor beta chains from one specimen sequenced in a study of cytomegalovirus exposure and HLA in healthy donors. The PCR ran on 60 Vbeta and 13 Jbeta primers. Data came from immunoSEQ multiplex PCR; TCRdb stores just in-frame clones and leaves some out. The sample has 150,000 to 200,000 clones; approximately 78% are singletons. The sequencing sample was made of PBMCs. All receptors derive from a girl between 2 and 10 years old in good health and CMV-seropositive.

This clone was counted only a few times. CDR3 residues: CASSRAGAGLDNSLLITTDTQYF. CDR3 DNA sequence: TGTGCCAGCAGCCGAGCGGGAGCGGGGCTCGACAACTCCCTCTTAATCACCACAGATACGCAGTATTTT. The V call is TRBV6-8, the J call TRBJ2-3; the match to TRBD2 covers 8 bases. The V gene end was trimmed by 6 bases and the J gene end by 2 bases; junction bases not matched to a gene: 31. Germline CDR1 and CDR2: MNHGY and SAAAGT. The CDR3 spans 23 residues.

This clone was detected a few times. This chain uses TRBV25-1 with TRBJ2-2; D perhaps matches TRBD2 (5 bases). CDR1 is MGHDK and CDR2 is SYGVNS in the germline V gene. Trimming pared 5 bases from V and 3 bases from J, leaving 10 bases between. The length of the CDR3 is 14 residues. CDR3 nucleotide sequence: TGTGCCAGCAGTCGGCCGGAGGACACCGGGGAGCTGTTTTTT. Its translation is CASSRPEDTGELFF.

This chain connects TRBV28 to TRBJ2-1; D ambiguous. Trimming pared 2 bases from V and 10 bases from J, leaving 6 bases between. Germline CDR1 and CDR2: MDHEN and SYDVKM. The CDR3 consists of 11 residues. The CDR3: CASSLQEEQFF. CDR3 coding DNA: TGTGCCAGCAGTTTACAGGAAGAGCAGTTCTTC.

J is TRBJ1-2 and V is TRBV4-1; D unresolved. The V and J ends lost 4 bases and 6 bases respectively, with 15 bases between them. This CDR3 comprises 14 residues. Germline V lookup: CDR1 MGHRA, CDR2 YSYEKL. The CDR3 sequence is CASSPLPLKHGYTF. CDR3 nucleotide sequence: TGCGCCAGCAGCCCGTTGCCCCTTAAGCATGGCTACACCTTC.

The rearrangement links TRBV5-6 to TRBJ2-1; 7 nucleotides match TRBD2. CDR3 size: 15 residues. The germline gives CDR1 SGHDT, CDR2 YYEEEE. V lost 1 base and J lost 6; bases outside the gene matches: 7. CDR3 residues: CASSLRGGPFNEQFF. In DNA, the CDR3 is TGTGCCAGCAGCTTGCGGGGAGGGCCTTTCAATGAGCAGTTCTTC.

This clone has only one observation. This chain connects TRBV7-3 to TRBJ2-7; 7 bases align to TRBD2. CDR3 length: 15 residues. The V and J ends lost 5 bases and 3 bases, in that order; junction bases with no gene match: 10. CDR1 and CDR2 from the germline V gene are SGHTA and FQGTGA. CDR3 sequence (DNA): TGTGCCAGCAGCCAGAGGACTAGTTTAATCTACGAGCAGTACTTC. It codes for CASSQRTSLIYEQYF.

The chain is built from TRBV6-1 and TRBJ2-6; TRBD2 is a possible D gene (5 bases). Germline V gives CDR1 MNHNS, CDR2 SASEGT. V lost 9 bases, J lost 0 bases, and 6 bases lay in between. The CDR3 sequence is 13 residues long. CDR3 loop: CASGLSGANVLTF. CDR3 sequence (DNA): TGTGCCAGTGGACTCTCTGGGGCCAACGTCCTGACTTTC.

CDR3 amino acids: CASSLGRTGGPTDTQYF. In nucleotides, the CDR3 is TGTGCCAGCAGCTTGGGTCGGACAGGGGGACCCACAGATACGCAGTATTTT. This rearrangement joins TRBV7-9 to TRBJ2-3; 10 positions agree with TRBD1. The germline V gene encodes CDR1 SEHNR and CDR2 FQNEAQ (reference sequence). The ends lost 3 bases at V and 2 bases at J; junction bases unmatched: 8. The CDR3 is 17 residues long.

V is TRBV6-5 and J is TRBJ1-1; D remains ambiguous. From germline, CDR1 is MNHEY and CDR2 SVGAGI. Trimming removed 6 bases at V and 1 base at J, with 9 bases between. The CDR3 contains 13 residues. DNA of the CDR3: TGTGCCAGCAGACCCCCAGGGAACACTGAAGCTTTCTTT. This translates into CASRPPGNTEAFF.

V gene TRBV5-1 combines with J gene TRBJ1-5; a weak D match, TRBD1 (6 bases). Trimming stripped 3 bases from V and 0 bases from J, with 10 bases between. Germline CDR1 and CDR2: SGHRS and YFSETQ. The CDR3 spans 15 residues. CDR3 nucleotides: TGCGCCAGCAGCTGGGAGGGGGTTAGCAATCAGCCCCAGCATTTT. The encoded protein is CASSWEGVSNQPQHF.

The V and J genes are TRBV2 and TRBJ2-3, with 10 bases identical to TRBD2. The CDR3 totals 15 residues. Unmatched junction bases numbered 9, after V lost 9 bases and J lost 3 bases. Germline CDR1 is SNHLY and CDR2 is FYNNEI. CDR3 nucleotides: TGTGCCAGTACGAACCAGCGGGAGGGTACAGATACGCAGTATTTT. Amino acid sequence: CASTNQREGTDTQYF.

The V gene is TRBV2, the J gene TRBJ2-5; 9 nucleotides match TRBD1. The CDR3 spans 15 residues. The J segment lost 2 bases and the V segment lost 6 bases, leaving 7 bases of the junction unmatched. Germline V gene lookup returns CDR1 SNHLY and CDR2 FYNNEI. The CDR3 spells CASRRRQGVQETQYF. In nucleotides, the CDR3 is TGTGCCAGCAGGAGGAGACAGGGGGTTCAAGAGACCCAGTACTTC.

This sequence joins TRBV6-1 and TRBJ2-3; D is perhaps TRBD2 (6 bases). The germline V and J ends were trimmed by 1 base and 4 bases, with 6 bases remaining between them. Germline values: CDR1 MNHNS, CDR2 SASEGT. This CDR3 is 13 amino acids long. The CDR3, as DNA: TGTGCCAGCAGTGAAGGGGGGGCAGATACGCAGTATTTT. Protein sequence: CASSEGGADTQYF.

The chain has TRBV27 and TRBJ1-1, with a possible D match to TRBD1 (6 bases). The CDR3 is 17 residues long. V lost 10 bases and J lost 0, with 24 bases in between. Germline CDR1 and CDR2: MNHEY and SMNVEV (reference sequence). The chain's CDR3 is CATKVGSGGLMNTEAFF. The CDR3 nucleotides are TGTGCCACCAAAGTTGGGTCCGGGGGGCTCATGAACACTGAAGCTTTCTTT.

The chain uses TRBV6-6 and TRBJ2-3; D unresolved. Trimming left V 7 bases short and J 6 bases short, with 14 bases between. Germline V gene lookup returns CDR1 MNHNY and CDR2 SVGAGI (reference sequence). The CDR3 has 13 amino acids. CDR3 region: CASTPTPRDTQYF. For the CDR3, the DNA is TGTGCCAGCACCCCAACCCCGCGGGATACGCAGTATTTT.

The chain is built from TRBV19 and TRBJ1-5, with D maybe TRBD1 (5 bases). CDR3 length equals 12 residues. From germline, CDR1 is LNHDA and CDR2 SQIVND (reference sequence). Trimming pared 8 bases from V and 4 bases from J, leaving 9 bases between. CDR3 coding DNA: TGTGCCAGTGACCAGGGTAATCAGCCCCAGCATTTT. It translates to CASDQGNQPQHF.

This chain connects TRBV5-1 to TRBJ2-1; maybe TRBD2 (6 bases). Trimming cost V 1 base and J 7 bases, with 24 bases left between them. This CDR3 is 18 amino acids long. Germline V lookup: CDR1 SGHRS, CDR2 YFSETQ. CDR3 sequence reads: CASSLRSVVADSGNEQFF. The DNA of the CDR3 is TGCGCCAGCAGCTTGAGGTCAGTGGTAGCGGACTCGGGGAATGAGCAGTTCTTC.

This rearrangement joins TRBV4-2 to TRBJ2-7; the match to TRBD2 covers 8 bases. With 2 bases clipped from V and 1 base from J, the junction kept 10 bases outside the gene matches. Germline V gene data show CDR1 as LGHNA and CDR2 as YNFKEQ. The CDR3 length is 17 residues. CDR3 sequence (DNA): TGTGCCAGCAGCCAAAACTTCCCTAGCGGGTCTTCCTACGAGCAGTACTTC. Its translation is CASSQNFPSGSSYEQYF.

The V call is TRBV19, the J call TRBJ2-1, with 8 bases lining up with TRBD1. Losses at the gene ends were 0 bases for V and 5 bases for J; bases not matched to a gene: 6. CDR3 size: 16 residues. Germline V gene lookup returns CDR1 LNHDA and CDR2 SQIVND (reference sequence). For the CDR3, the DNA is TGTGCCAGTAGTATAGATGGGACAGGCCTCGACAATGAGCAGTTCTTC. This encodes CASSIDGTGLDNEQFF. The full variable domain, in which reference TRBV19 and TRBJ2-1 provide the parts outside the CDR3, is DGGITQSPKYLFRKEGQNVTLSCEQNLNHDAMYWYRQDPGQGLRLIYYSQIVNDFQKGDIAEGYSVSREKKESFPLTVTSAQKNPTAFYLCASSIDGTGLDNEQFFGPGTRLTVL.

This chain links TRBV10-2 with TRBJ2-5; TRBD1 aligns across 7 bases. CDR3 length: 13 amino acids. V shed 4 bases, J shed 5 bases, and the junction held 4 bases outside the gene matches. Per the germline V gene, CDR1 is WSHSY and CDR2 is SAAADI. DNA for the CDR3: TGCGCCAGCAGTGCGACAGGGTGGGAGACCCAGTACTTC. Amino acid sequence: CASSATGWETQYF.

The chain couples TRBV4-1 to TRBJ2-7; weak D call: TRBD2 (5 bases). V lost 4 bases and J 2 bases, leaving 27 bases between the germline ends. This CDR3 has 19 residues. The germline V gene encodes CDR1 MGHRA and CDR2 YSYEKL. The CDR3 loop reads CASSRAAGPWEKGPYEQYF. The CDR3 region has the DNA TGCGCCAGCAGCCGAGCGGCCGGGCCCTGGGAGAAGGGCCCCTACGAGCAGTACTTC.

This clone was counted once. The CDR3 coding sequence is TGTGCCTGGAGTCGACAGTTGAACACTGAAGCTTTCTTT. As protein: CAWSRQLNTEAFF. The genes are TRBV30 and TRBJ1-1, with D possibly TRBD1 on 5 matching bases. Germline CDR1 is GTSNPN and CDR2 is SVGIG (reference sequence). Trimming cost V 2 bases and J 0 bases, with 7 bases left between them. The CDR3 spans 13 residues. Complete variable domain (other parts from reference TRBV30 and TRBJ1-1): SQTIHQWPATLVQPVGSPLSLECTVEGTSNPNLYWYRQAAGRGLQLLFYSVGIGQISSEVPQNLSASRPQDRQFILSSKKLLLSDSGFYLCAWSRQLNTEAFFGQGTRLTVV.

The chain employs TRBV7-3 and TRBJ2-1, with a tentative D call TRBD1 (6 bases). The ends were cut back, 2 bases at V and 8 bases at J, with 16 bases in the middle. Germline loops: CDR1 SGHTA, CDR2 FQGTGA. This CDR3 has 15 amino acids. The DNA of the CDR3 is TGTGCCAGCAGCTTAGTACAGGGAGCGTTCTATGAGCAGTTCTTC. It codes for CASSLVQGAFYEQFF.

Details on this clone: The CDR3 end shows no conserved phenylalanine or tryptophan, and so a read error is likely. The chain employs TRBV5-1 and TRBJ1-2; 7 bases fit TRBD1. This CDR3 is 16 amino acids long. The junction had 10 bases not matched to a gene; V was cut back by 2 bases and J by 3 bases. Germline lookup yields CDR1 SGHRS and CDR2 YFSETQ. In nucleotides, the CDR3 is TGCGCCAGCAGCTTAGACAGGGCCGGTTATGACTATGGCTACACCCTC. This gives the protein CASSLDRAGYDYGYTL.